Listed here are 17 T cell receptor beta chains from one sample, sequenced in a study of CD8 T cells in ankylosing spondylitis (dated by TCRdb to the late 2010s). Libraries were made using 5' RACE. The instrument was an Illumina HiSeq 2500. The raw public data were reprocessed by TCRdb itself: fastp quality trimming at Q25, MiXCR clonotype calling, in-frame beta chains only. Identical CDR3 protein sequences are pooled into one entry, listed with their most common genes and DNA. This sample gives about 340,000 distinct CDR3 sequences in total; around 15% of them show up just once. 1.1% of the sample lies in the top ten. What was sequenced was blood, either unsorted or a sorted T cell fraction (not recorded which). These receptors originate from a male donor with ankylosing spondylitis or in good health (not recorded which).

The genes are TRBV2 and TRBJ1-1; weak D call: TRBD1 (5 bases). The germline CDR1 and CDR2 sequences are SNHLY and FYNNEI. The CDR3 spans 12 residues. Trimming stripped 4 bases from V and 10 bases from J, with 13 bases between. CDR3 region: CASSGPRGGAFF. The DNA of the CDR3 is TGTGCCAGCAGTGGACCTCGGGGGGGAGCTTTCTTT. Looking up the rest from reference TRBV2 and TRBJ1-1 gives the full variable domain: EPEVTQTPSHQVTQMGQEVILRCVPISNHLYFYWYRQILGQKVEFLVSFYNNEISEKSEIFDDQFSVERPDGSNFTLKIRSTKLEDSAMYFCASSGPRGGAFFGQGTRLTVV.

This clonotype was counted between two and nine times. V is TRBV20-1 and J is TRBJ2-7; D might be TRBD1 (6 bases). Per germline, CDR1 DFQATT and CDR2 SNEGSKA (reference sequence). The ends were cut back, 4 bases at V and 5 bases at J, with 18 bases in the middle. CDR3 size: 14 residues. CDR3 region: CSAKQGGYRDEQYF. CDR3 sequence (DNA): TGCAGTGCTAAACAGGGTGGATATCGGGACGAGCAGTACTTC.

This clonotype has only a few counts. This chain uses TRBV29-1 with TRBJ1-3, with D uncertain. The germline V gene encodes CDR1 SQVTM and CDR2 ANQGSEA. This CDR3 spans 13 amino acids. V lost 4 bases, J lost 0 bases, and 7 bases lay in between. The CDR3 nucleotides read TGCAGCGTTGGGCCAGGCTCTGGAAACACCATATATTTT. It specifies CSVGPGSGNTIYF.

The V and J genes are TRBV12-3 or TRBV12-4 and TRBJ2-5; D possibly corresponds to TRBD2 (6 bases). Trimming left V 10 bases short and J 4 bases short, with 16 bases between. CDR3 size: 13 residues. The CDR3 reads CATAGGFGETQYF. For the CDR3, the DNA is TGTGCCACCGCCGGAGGGTTCGGAGAGACCCAGTACTTC.

The chain links TRBV27 to TRBJ2-7; no reliable D call. The CDR3 is 14 amino acids. Per germline, CDR1 MNHEY and CDR2 SMNVEV (reference sequence). Deletions cut 5 bases from V and 3 bases from J, with 14 bases between. The chain's CDR3 is CASSPPLPGYEQYF. The CDR3, as DNA: TGTGCCAGCAGTCCTCCCCTTCCAGGCTACGAGCAGTACTTC.

This clonotype showed up just a few times. The gene calls are TRBV4-1 and TRBJ2-3; 13 positions match TRBD2. V trimming: 2 bases; J trimming: 0 bases; junction bases outside the gene matches: 8. Germline loops: CDR1 MGHRA, CDR2 YSYEKL. The CDR3 has 19 residues. CDR3 in amino acids: CASSQTATSGGGSTDTQYF. The CDR3 region has the DNA TGCGCCAGCAGCCAAACGGCAACTAGCGGGGGGGGTAGCACAGATACGCAGTATTTT.

J is TRBJ2-2 and V is TRBV20-1, with 7 bases identical to TRBD1. Trimming took 6 bases from V and 7 from J; bases not matched to a gene: 11. CDR3 length: 14 amino acids. CDR1 is DFQATT, CDR2 SNEGSKA, per germline (reference sequence). This CDR3 is CSAPNDRDRGELFF. CDR3 nucleotides: TGCAGTGCCCCTAACGACAGGGATCGCGGGGAGCTGTTTTTT.

This clonotype was seen repeatedly, ten times or more. The chain has TRBV5-1 and TRBJ2-5; 10 nucleotides line up with TRBD2. This CDR3 is built from 16 residues. In germline, CDR1 is SGHRS, CDR2 YFSETQ. Unmatched junction bases numbered 9, after V lost 4 bases and J lost 3 bases. This chain's CDR3 is CASSPALAGEKETQYF. CDR3 bases: TGCGCCAGCAGCCCCGCCCTAGCGGGAGAGAAAGAGACCCAGTACTTC. The complete variable domain, with remaining parts taken from reference TRBV5-1 and TRBJ2-5, reads KAGVTQTPRYLIKTRGQQVTLSCSPISGHRSVSWYQQTPGQGLQFLFEYFSETQRNKGNFPGRFSGRQFSNSRSEMNVSTLELGDSALYLCASSPALAGEKETQYFGPGTRLLVL.

In its sample, this clonotype was seen many times. The chain has TRBV12-3 or TRBV12-4 and TRBJ1-2; 8 nucleotides align to TRBD1. This CDR3 contains 15 residues. The V segment lost 3 bases and the J segment 4 bases; nucleotides outside the gene matches: 7. The CDR3 here is CASSFPSGGRYGYTF. Written as DNA, the CDR3 is TGTGCCAGCAGTTTTCCCTCAGGGGGCCGCTATGGCTACACCTTC.

This clonotype was recorded many times. V and J are TRBV5-1 and TRBJ2-1; D ambiguous. Trimming took 2 bases from V and 10 from J, leaving 10 bases between them. The V gene's germline CDR1 is SGHRS and CDR2 YFSETQ. This CDR3 is built from 12 residues. The CDR3 reads CASSFQHGEQFF. DNA for the CDR3: TGCGCCAGCAGCTTCCAACATGGGGAGCAGTTCTTC.

The gene calls are TRBV20-1 and TRBJ2-1; 9 positions agree with TRBD2. The CDR3 length is 14 residues. Looked up from germline, CDR1 is DFQATT and CDR2 is SNEGSKA (reference sequence). Germline trimming cut 4 bases from V and 3 bases from J; bases unmatched to any gene: 4. CDR3 nucleotides: TGCAGTGCTATTAGCGGGAGAGGCTACAATGAGCAGTTCTTC. Translated, it gives CSAISGRGYNEQFF.

This clonotype was seen many times. This chain joins TRBV29-1 and TRBJ2-7; TRBD1 matches 7 bases. This CDR3 is built from 14 residues. Germline V gives CDR1 SQVTM, CDR2 ANQGSEA. Trimming removed 6 bases from V and 4 bases from J; junction bases left unmatched: 12. The CDR3 DNA sequence: TGCAGCGTCGCTCGGGACAGCTACAAGTACGAGCAGTACTTC. Its protein product is CSVARDSYKYEQYF.

This clonotype was picked up a small number of times. The chain employs TRBV29-1 and TRBJ1-1; 9 bases map to TRBD1. CDR1 SQVTM and CDR2 ANQGSEA come from the germline V gene. J was trimmed by 3 bases and V by 6 bases; bases with no gene match: 8. This CDR3 has 14 amino acids. CDR3 amino acids: CSVKLDRGDTEAFF. CDR3 bases: TGCAGCGTCAAACTGGACAGGGGAGACACTGAAGCTTTCTTT.

This clonotype appeared many times. This chain links TRBV29-1 with TRBJ1-3; no firm D call. Germline V CDR1 and CDR2: SQVTM, ANQGSEA. The CDR3 is 10 residues long. In DNA, the CDR3 is TGCACCTCGAGAGGAAACACCATATATTTT. This sequence encodes CTSRGNTIYF.

This chain joins TRBV6-1 and TRBJ2-1; the D gene is possibly TRBD2 (6 bases). The CDR3 totals 16 residues. Deletions cut 6 bases from V and 1 base from J, with 16 bases between. The germline V gene encodes CDR1 MNHNS and CDR2 SASEGT. CDR3 in DNA: TGTGCCAGCAGAGAGCTCGCGGGACGGTCCTACAATGAGCAGTTCTTC. Translated: CASRELAGRSYNEQFF.

V and J are TRBV12-3 or TRBV12-4 and TRBJ2-1; tentatively, D is TRBD1 (6 bases). V was pared by 5 bases and J by 5 bases, with 13 bases between. The CDR3 contains 14 residues. The CDR3 DNA sequence: TGTGCCAGCAGTCCTGACAGGCCTGACAATGAGCAGTTCTTC. Amino acids: CASSPDRPDNEQFF.

V is TRBV9 and J is TRBJ2-7, with 9 nucleotides matching TRBD2. The J segment lost 3 bases and the V segment lost 4 bases, leaving 11 bases of the junction unmatched. There are 16 residues in the CDR3. Germline assignment: CDR1 SGDLS and CDR2 YYNGEE. The CDR3 nucleotides read TGTGCCAGCAGCCCAGGAGGCCTAGCGGGACACTACGAGCAGTACTTC. This codes for CASSPGGLAGHYEQYF. The variable domain in full, with the rest retrieved from reference TRBV9 and TRBJ2-7, is DSGVTQTPKHLITATGQRVTLRCSPRSGDLSVYWYQQSLDQGLQFLIQYYNGEERAKGNILERFSAQQFPDLHSELNLSSLELGDSALYFCASSPGGLAGHYEQYFGPGTRLTVT.